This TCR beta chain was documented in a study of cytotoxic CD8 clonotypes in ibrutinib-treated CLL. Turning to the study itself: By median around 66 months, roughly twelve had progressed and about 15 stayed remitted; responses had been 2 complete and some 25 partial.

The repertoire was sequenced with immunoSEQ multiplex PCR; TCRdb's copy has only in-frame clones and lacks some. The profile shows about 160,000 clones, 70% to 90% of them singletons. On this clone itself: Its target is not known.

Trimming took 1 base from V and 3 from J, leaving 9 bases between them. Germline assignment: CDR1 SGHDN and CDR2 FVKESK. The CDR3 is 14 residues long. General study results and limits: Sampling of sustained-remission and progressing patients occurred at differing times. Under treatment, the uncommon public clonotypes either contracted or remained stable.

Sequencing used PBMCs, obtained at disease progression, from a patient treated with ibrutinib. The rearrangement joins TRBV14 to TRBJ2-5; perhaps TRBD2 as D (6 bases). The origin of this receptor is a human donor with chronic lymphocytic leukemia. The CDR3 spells CASSQGGGKETQYF. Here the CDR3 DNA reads TGTGCCAGCAGCCAAGGTGGAGGGAAAGAGACCCAGTACTTC.